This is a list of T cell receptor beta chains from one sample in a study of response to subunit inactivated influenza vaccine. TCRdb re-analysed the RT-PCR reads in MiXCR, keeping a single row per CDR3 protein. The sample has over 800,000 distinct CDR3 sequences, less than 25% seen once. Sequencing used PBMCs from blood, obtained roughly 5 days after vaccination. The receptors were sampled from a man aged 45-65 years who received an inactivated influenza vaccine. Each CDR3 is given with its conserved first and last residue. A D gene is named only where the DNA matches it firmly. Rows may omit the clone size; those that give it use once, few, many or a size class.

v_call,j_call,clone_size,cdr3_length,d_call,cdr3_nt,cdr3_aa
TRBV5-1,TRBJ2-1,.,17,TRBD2,TGCGCCAGCAGCTGGACTAGCGGGGGGAGCTCCTACAATGAGCAGTTCTTC,CASSWTSGGSSYNEQFF
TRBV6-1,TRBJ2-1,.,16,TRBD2,TGTGCCAGCAGCAGAAACGAACTAGCGGAGCTCAATGAGCAGTTCTTC,CASSRNELAELNEQFF
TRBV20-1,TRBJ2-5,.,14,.,TGCAGTGCTAGGAGGGGGGTAAACCAAGAGACCCAGTACTTC,CSARRGVNQETQYF
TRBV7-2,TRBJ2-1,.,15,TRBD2,TGTGCCAGCAGTAGAATGAGCGGGGGTGACAATGAGCAGTTCTTC,CASSRMSGGDNEQFF
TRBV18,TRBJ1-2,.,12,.,TGTGCCAGCTCACCACAGGATGTGGGCTACACCTTC,CASSPQDVGYTF
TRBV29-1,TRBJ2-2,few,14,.,TGCAGCGTTGCGGTCAGACTGAACACCGGGGAGCTGTTTTTT,CSVAVRLNTGELFF
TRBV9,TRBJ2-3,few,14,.,TGTGCCAGCAGCACCCACAGGAGCACAGATACGCAGTATTTT,CASSTHRSTDTQYF
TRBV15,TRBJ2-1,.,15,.,TGTGCCACCAGCAGAGATCGTGAGTCTTACAATGAGCAGTTCTTC,CATSRDRESYNEQFF
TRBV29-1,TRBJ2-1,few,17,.,TGCAGCGTCCTAGCCATTGGATTAGCGAGCTCCTACAATGAGCAGTTCTTC,CSVLAIGLASSYNEQFF
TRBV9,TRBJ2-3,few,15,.,TGTGCCAGCAGCGTAGGCTCCCTCGTGGGGGAACCTCAGTATTTT,CASSVGSLVGEPQYF
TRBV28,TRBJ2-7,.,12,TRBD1,TGTGCCAGTATGGGACAGTACTACGAGCAGTACTTC,CASMGQYYEQYF
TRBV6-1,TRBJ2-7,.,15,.,TGTGCCAGCAGTAAGCCCTACAGTGTTCGAGACGAGCAGTACTTC,CASSKPYSVRDEQYF
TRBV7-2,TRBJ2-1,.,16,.,TGTGCCAGCAGCTTAGATAGGGGGTCCAGGGACAATGAGCAGTTCTTC,CASSLDRGSRDNEQFF
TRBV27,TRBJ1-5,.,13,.,TGTGCCAGCAGTTTTTCAATGGGATCTCCCCAGCATTTT,CASSFSMGSPQHF
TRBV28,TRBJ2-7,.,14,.,TGTGCCAGCACCCCCTTAGAGAGCTCCTACGAGCAGTACTTC,CASTPLESSYEQYF
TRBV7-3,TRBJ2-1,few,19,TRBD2,TGTGCCAGCAGCCCAAAAGGGGGGGGTAGCGGGAGCTCCTACAATGAGCAGTTCTTC,CASSPKGGGSGSSYNEQFF
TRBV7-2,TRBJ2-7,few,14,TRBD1,TGTGCCAGCAGCCCCCGGGACAGAGGATCGCGGCAGTACTTC,CASSPRDRGSRQYF
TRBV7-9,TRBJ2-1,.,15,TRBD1,TGTGCCAGCAGCCCCGGGACAGGGGTAAGGGATGAGCAGTTCTTC,CASSPGTGVRDEQFF
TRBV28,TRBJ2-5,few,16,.,TGTGCCAGCAGTTTATCCCCGAGTTCCACGAAAGAGACCCAGTACTTC,CASSLSPSSTKETQYF
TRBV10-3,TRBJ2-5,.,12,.,TGTGCCATCAGTCCAGGAAAAGAGACCCAGTACTTC,CAISPGKETQYF
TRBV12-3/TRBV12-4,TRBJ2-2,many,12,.,TGTGCCAGCTGTCGACCCACCGGGGAGCTGTTTTTT,CASCRPTGELFF
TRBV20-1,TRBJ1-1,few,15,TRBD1,TGCAGTGCTAAACAGACAGGGTGGCCTGACACTGAAGCTTTCTTT,CSAKQTGWPDTEAFF
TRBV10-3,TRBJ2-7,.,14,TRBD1,TGTGCCATCACGGGACAGGGCGGTTCCTACGAGCAGTACTTC,CAITGQGGSYEQYF
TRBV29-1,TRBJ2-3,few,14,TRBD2,TGCAGCGTTGCGACTAGCGGGAGGGCAGATACGCAGTATTTT,CSVATSGRADTQYF
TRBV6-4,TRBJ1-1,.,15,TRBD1,TGTGCCAGCATCACCGGGACAGCCTTGAACACTGAAGCTTTCTTT,CASITGTALNTEAFF
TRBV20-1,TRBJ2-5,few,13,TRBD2,TGCAGTGCTAGCAGCGGGGTGGGGGAGACCCAGTACTTC,CSASSGVGETQYF
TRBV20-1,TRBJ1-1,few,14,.,TGCAGTGCTAGACCCCCCTACATGAACACTGAAGCTTTCTTT,CSARPPYMNTEAFF
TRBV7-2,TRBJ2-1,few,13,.,TGTGCCAGCAGCTTATACGGTGGCGCGGAGCAGTTCTTC,CASSLYGGAEQFF
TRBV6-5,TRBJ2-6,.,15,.,TGTGCCAGCAGTTACGCCGGGACTGGGGCCAACGTCCTGACTTTC,CASSYAGTGANVLTF
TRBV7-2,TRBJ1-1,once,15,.,TGTGCCAGCAGCTCGATGGTCACCTTCGGCACTGAAGCTTTCTTT,CASSSMVTFGTEAFF
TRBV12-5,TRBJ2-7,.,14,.,TGTGCTAGTGTACCGTTACCGCGCGCCTACGAGCAGTACTTC,CASVPLPRAYEQYF
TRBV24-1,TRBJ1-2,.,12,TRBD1,TGTGCCACCAGGGGACAGGGCAAGGGCTACACCTTC,CATRGQGKGYTF